One sample yielded the 27 T cell receptor delta chains listed below, sequenced in a study of DNA immune sequencing with unique molecular identifiers (dated by TCRdb to about 2020). Library generation was performed with multiplex PCR. Instrument used: Illumina MiniSeq. A 32-plex assay with primers for all 8 TRDV and 4 TRDJ genes covering the CDR3 was used to amplify genomic DNA. A 12-nucleotide UMI was added during around 3 barcoding PCR cycles, followed by a second PCR with Illumina adapter primers. Clones were re-identified by TCRdb from the public reads with CATT, and rows with the same DNA were merged. Counted in this sample were more than 600 delta-chain clones; roughly 3.2% of them appeared once. The ten largest clones take up 67% of the sample. Material: gamma-delta T cells from PBMCs. These receptors were taken from a human donor in good health.

This clone has only a few counts. A far larger clone is one base from this, pointing to a likely read error. The sample holds other DNA sequences that translate to the same CDR3. CDR3 amino acids: CACDTLTGGYLRGEPQVLIF. The CDR3 DNA sequence: TGTGCCTGTGACACATTAACTGGGGGATACTTAAGGGGGGAGCCCCAGGTACTCATCTTT. The genes are TRDV2 and TRDJ1; 12 nucleotides line up with TRDD3. J gave up 10 bases and V 1 base, and 24 bases lay outside the gene matches. This CDR3 spans 20 amino acids. The V gene's germline CDR1 is GEAIGNYY and CDR2 EKD.

This clone is deemed medium-sized. This chain uses TRDV2 with TRDJ1; 8 bases agree with TRDD3. J lost 3 bases, V lost 1 base, and 12 bases had no gene match. CDR1 is GEAIGNYY, CDR2 EKD, per germline. This CDR3 is 17 amino acids long. The CDR3 reads CACDTLAGGGISDKLIF. The CDR3, as DNA: TGTGCCTGTGACACGCTCGCGGGCGGGGGGATATCCGATAAACTCATCTTT.

This clone was counted between two and nine times. This DNA translates differently at residue 5 from the TCRdb protein, which is that of a much larger clone; a read error is likely, and the protein shown is the DNA's own translation. The rearrangement joins TRDV2 to TRDJ1, with 7 bases lining up with TRDD3. Per the germline V gene, CDR1 is GEAIGNYY and CDR2 is EKD. V lost 3 bases and J lost 2; bases outside the gene matches: 17. This CDR3 comprises 18 residues. The CDR3 DNA follows: TGTGCCTGTGACGGCCTGGGGATAACGACGGGTGGGACCGATAAACTCATCTTT. As protein: CACDGLGITTGGTDKLIF.

This clone was seen more than once but under ten times. The mismatch at residue 15 between this DNA's translation and the TCRdb protein of a much larger clone likely reflects a read error; the protein shown is translated from the DNA. The V and J genes are TRDV2 and TRDJ1, with 13 positions matching TRDD3. The CDR3 totals 19 residues. Per the germline V gene, CDR1 is GEAIGNYY and CDR2 is EKD. The CDR3 loop is CACDPTTGGYAAYTEKLIF. CDR3 in DNA: TGTGCCTGTGACCCGACTACTGGGGGATACGCGGCTTACACCGAAAAACTCATCTTT.

By proportion, this clone is medium-sized. This chain connects TRDV2 to TRDJ1; D might be TRDD3 (6 bases). The ends were cut back, 2 bases at V and 0 bases at J, with 12 bases in the middle. Germline V gene data show CDR1 as GEAIGNYY and CDR2 as EKD. The CDR3 contains 15 residues. The CDR3 reads CACDNLGTHTDKLIF. CDR3 coding DNA: TGTGCCTGTGACAACCTGGGGACGCACACCGATAAACTCATCTTT.

The genes are TRDV2 and TRDJ1; 10 positions agree with TRDD3. Germline CDR1 is GEAIGNYY and CDR2 is EKD. The CDR3 length is 25 residues. Unmatched junction bases numbered 33, after V lost 3 bases and J lost 0 bases. The CDR3 DNA follows: TGTGCCTGTGACTCTCTTTTCCCCTCCCTTCATACTGGGGGATCCGGAATGAGGTACACCGATAAACTCATCTTT. This sequence encodes CACDSLFPSLHTGGSGMRYTDKLIF.

This clone was observed a handful of times. This is likely an artifact of a read error, given a far larger clone one base away. At the DNA level, this CDR3 is encoded by other sequences in the same sample as well. The chain employs TRDV2 and TRDJ1; 11 bases align to TRDD3. Germline values: CDR1 GEAIGNYY, CDR2 EKD. The CDR3 covers 18 residues. V lost 3 bases to trimming and J lost 5 bases; unmatched junction nucleotides: 16. The CDR3 DNA reads TGTGCCTGTGACTTACTGGGGGATATAAGTCCGAGGTCTGATAAACTCATCTTT. Translation: CACDLLGDISPRSDKLIF.

This clone was observed a handful of times. This likely traces to a read error, being one base from a far larger clone. Other DNA sequences in the sample encode the same CDR3. The chain has TRDV2 and TRDJ1, with TRDD3 identical over 9 bases. CDR1 is GEAIGNYY, CDR2 EKD, per germline. The V segment lost 3 bases and the J segment 1 base; nucleotides outside the gene matches: 17. The CDR3 extends over 19 amino acids. CDR3 in DNA: TGTGCCTGTGACCCCATAGCGCTCGGGGGATACAGGGGCACCGATAAACTCATCTTT. It yields the protein CACDPIALGGYRGTDKLIF.

To note about this clone: TCRdb pairs this DNA with a much larger clone's protein that differs at residue 13, likely a read error; the protein shown was translated from the DNA. V gene TRDV2 combines with J gene TRDJ3, with 10 bases fitting TRDD3. There are 19 residues in the CDR3. Per germline, CDR1 GEAIGNYY and CDR2 EKD. This CDR3 reads CACDPTGGWSSWATRQMFF. Here the CDR3 DNA reads TGTGCCTGTGACCCTACTGGGGGATGGAGCTCCTGGGCCACCCGACAGATGTTTTTC.

This clone was seen a few times. This DNA translates differently at residue 18 from the TCRdb protein, which is that of a much larger clone; a read error is likely, and the protein shown is the DNA's own translation. J is TRDJ1 and V is TRDV2; TRDD3 agrees at 12 bases. Losses at the gene ends were 1 base for V and 13 bases for J; bases not matched to a gene: 27. CDR3 size: 20 residues. CDR1 GEAIGNYY and CDR2 EKD come from the germline V gene. CDR3 sequence reads: CACDTLTGGYLRGEPQVPIF. In DNA form, the CDR3 reads TGTGCCTGTGACACATTAACTGGGGGATACTTAAGGGGGGAGCCCCAAGTACCCATCTTT.

On this clone itself: Translating this DNA gives a protein that differs at residue 8 from the TCRdb one, which belongs to a much larger clone; a read error is likely, and the protein shown is this translation. V usage is TRDV2 and J usage is TRDJ1, with 7 bases lining up with TRDD3. CDR1 GEAIGNYY and CDR2 EKD come from the germline V gene. The V gene end was trimmed by 1 base and the J gene end by 10 bases; junction bases not matched to a gene: 29. The CDR3 extends over 20 amino acids. DNA of the CDR3: TGTGCCTGTGACACATTAACTGTGGGATACTTAAGGGGGGAGCCCCAAGTACTCATCTTT. It codes for CACDTLTVGYLRGEPQVLIF.

By sample fraction, this clone is medium-sized. The sample holds other DNA sequences that translate to the same CDR3. The V gene is TRDV2, the J gene TRDJ1; the match to TRDD3 covers 12 bases. The J segment lost 10 bases and the V segment lost 0 bases, leaving 23 bases of the junction unmatched. CDR1 is GEAIGNYY, CDR2 EKD, per germline. The CDR3 spans 20 residues. The CDR3 loop is CACDTLTGGYLRGEPQVLIF. As DNA, the CDR3 is TGTGCCTGTGACACCCTTACTGGGGGATACTTAAGGGGGGAGCCCCAAGTACTCATCTTT.

This clone was counted a few times. One base separates it from a far larger clone, so it is likely a read error. The sample contains more than one DNA sequence encoding this CDR3. The chain has TRDV2 and TRDJ1; 11 bases match TRDD3. Germline V gene sequence: CDR1 GEAIGNYY, CDR2 EKD. This CDR3 region has 20 residues. With V trimmed by 1 base and J by 10 bases, 25 bases remained unmatched. For the CDR3, the DNA is TGTGCCTGTGACACATTAACTGGGGGATATTTAAGGGGGGAGCCCCAAGTACTCATCTTT. Translated, it gives CACDTLTGGYLRGEPQVLIF.

This clone counts as large. The genes are TRDV2 and TRDJ1, with unresolved D. The CDR3 totals 14 residues. The germline gives CDR1 GEAIGNYY, CDR2 EKD. The ends were cut back, 5 bases at V and 0 bases at J, with 12 bases in the middle. CDR3 residues: CACVSVGHTDKLIF. The CDR3 DNA sequence: TGTGCCTGTGTTTCTGTGGGACACACCGATAAACTCATCTTT.

This clone has only a few counts. With a much larger clone just one base away, this may be a read error. Different DNA sequences within this sample yield the same CDR3. The genes are TRDV2 and TRDJ1; D may be TRDD3 (5 bases). CDR3 size: 16 residues. Trimming removed 0 bases at V and 2 bases at J, with 15 bases between. Germline CDR1 and CDR2: GEAIGNYY and EKD. The CDR3 region is CACDTVHRGYTDKLIF. CDR3 nucleotides: TGTGCCTGTGACACCGTTCATCGGGGGTATACCGATAAACTCATCTTT.

Relative to its sample, this clone is medium-sized. The chain is built from TRDV2 and TRDJ3; 10 bases are shared with TRDD3. Germline CDR1 and CDR2: GEAIGNYY and EKD. Unmatched junction bases numbered 19, after V lost 0 bases and J lost 3 bases. The CDR3 is 23 amino acids. The CDR3 DNA sequence: TGTGCCTGTGACACCGTTCGACCACTGGGGGATGGAGGCCCGGGCTGGGACACCCGACAGATGTTTTTC. It yields the protein CACDTVRPLGDGGPGWDTRQMFF.

This clone was detected a few times. A far larger clone is one base from this, pointing to a likely read error. This sample also contains other DNA sequences that code for the same CDR3. The rearrangement uses TRDV2 and TRDJ1; D is ambiguous. The CDR3 sequence is 14 residues long. In germline, CDR1 is GEAIGNYY, CDR2 EKD. CDR3 protein: CACDPIGYTDKLIF. The CDR3, as DNA: TGTGCCTGTGACCCCATTGGGTACACCGATAAGCTCATCTTT.

This clone appeared a few times. This likely came from a read error, as a far larger clone is one base away. The same CDR3 also results from other DNA sequences found in this sample. The chain has TRDV2 and TRDJ1, with no clear D. Trimming removed 4 bases at V and 0 bases at J, with 26 bases between. The CDR3 covers 19 residues. In germline, CDR1 is GEAIGNYY, CDR2 EKD. The DNA for the CDR3 is TGTGCCTGTGATACCCTCCCCCACCTTACAGGAGCCCACACCGATAAACTCATCTTT. Translation: CACDTLPHLTGAHTDKLIF.

By sample fraction, this clone is medium-sized (0.01 to 0.1%). The J gene is TRDJ1, the V gene TRDV2; possibly TRDD3 for D (5 bases). The CDR3 extends over 15 amino acids. Trimming took off 0 bases at V and 8 bases at J, with 18 bases between the two ends. Germline lookup yields CDR1 GEAIGNYY and CDR2 EKD. The DNA for the CDR3 is TGTGCCTGTGACACCGTCGGAGGGGGTTCTCTCAAACTCATCTTT. This encodes CACDTVGGGSLKLIF.

This clone rates as large. V is TRDV2 and J is TRDJ1, with a tentative D call TRDD3 (6 bases). V lost 3 bases and J 1 base, leaving 11 bases between the germline ends. Per the germline V gene, CDR1 is GEAIGNYY and CDR2 is EKD. This CDR3 has 14 residues. The CDR3 DNA reads as TGTGCCTGTGACCAGACTGGGTTCACCGATAAACTCATCTTT. As protein: CACDQTGFTDKLIF.

As to this clone: The mismatch at residue 3 between this DNA's translation and the TCRdb protein of a much larger clone likely reflects a read error; the protein shown is translated from the DNA. The gene calls are TRDV2 and TRDJ1; D ambiguous. This CDR3 comprises 14 residues. Germline V lookup: CDR1 GEAIGNYY, CDR2 EKD. DNA of the CDR3: TGTGCCCGTGACCCCATTGGGTACACCGATAAACTCATCTTT. Translation gives CARDPIGYTDKLIF.

In this sample, this clone turned up a few times. The protein recorded in TCRdb matches a much larger clone and deviates from this DNA's translation at residue 15, suggesting a read error; the protein here is obtained by translating the DNA. Additional DNA sequences in this sample encode the identical CDR3. The chain carries TRDV2 and TRDJ1, with 8 bases lining up with TRDD3. CDR1 and CDR2 from the germline V gene are GEAIGNYY and EKD. CDR3 length equals 18 residues. The CDR3 nucleotides read TGTGCCTGTGACCCCGTACTGGGGGCCAATATTTACACCGATAACCTCATCTTT. It translates to CACDPVLGANIYTDNLIF.

Turning to this clone: TCRdb's entry gives the protein of a much larger clone, which mismatches this DNA's translation at residue 13, likely from a read error; the protein reported here is translated from the DNA. The V gene is TRDV2, the J gene TRDJ1; 12 nucleotides line up with TRDD3. The ends lost 0 bases at V and 12 bases at J; junction bases unmatched: 10. From germline, CDR1 is GEAIGNYY and CDR2 EKD. The CDR3 is 15 amino acids. CDR3 nucleotides: TGTGCCTGTGACACCCTTACTGGGGGATACAAGGAAATCATCTTT. Amino acids: CACDTLTGGYKEIIF.

This clone was counted between two and nine times. The likely explanation is a read error, given a far larger clone one base away. The J gene is TRDJ1, the V gene TRDV2, with 12 bases fitting TRDD3. The germline gives CDR1 GEAIGNYY, CDR2 EKD. The CDR3 consists of 17 residues. The CDR3 loop is CAYDPLLGDTRADKLIF. As DNA, the CDR3 is TGTGCCTATGACCCTCTACTGGGGGATACAAGGGCCGATAAACTCATCTTT.

In this sample, this clone turned up a few times. The TCRdb protein, from a much larger clone, departs from this DNA's translation at residue 4, likely by read error; the protein shown derives from the DNA. The gene calls are TRDV2 and TRDJ1, with 12 bases that match TRDD3. Germline CDR1 reads GEAIGNYY; CDR2 reads EKD. The CDR3 has 20 residues. CDR3 sequence reads: CACYTLTGGYLRGEPQVLIF. CDR3 nucleotides: TGTGCCTGTTACACATTAACTGGGGGATACTTAAGGGGGGAGCCCCAAGTACTCATCTTT.

This clone came up a few times. A far larger clone lies a single base away; this is likely a read error. Other DNA variants within this sample encode the same CDR3. This chain uses TRDV2 with TRDJ1; no definite D call. Deletions cut 0 bases from V and 5 bases from J, with 15 bases between. The CDR3 is 15 residues long. The germline V gene has CDR1 GEAIGNYY and CDR2 EKD. The CDR3 DNA sequence: TGTGCCTGTGACACCGTCGGCGGGACTCGGGATAAACTCATCTTT. Protein sequence: CACDTVGGTRDKLIF.

This clone showed up just a few times. A much bigger clone sits one base away, suggesting this may be a read error. Other DNA sequences from this sample encode an identical CDR3 as well. The V and J genes are TRDV2 and TRDJ1; 12 bases fit TRDD3. Per the germline V gene, CDR1 is GEAIGNYY and CDR2 is EKD. CDR3 length: 16 residues. CDR3: CACDKLGDTDTDKLIF. In DNA, the CDR3 is TGCGCCTGTGACAAACTGGGGGATACTGACACCGATAAACTCATCTTT.